One and the same sample provided the 21 T cell receptor beta chains below, sequenced in a study of T cell responses to AZD1222 COVID-19 vaccine. Clones were sequenced by immunoSEQ multiplex PCR, and TCRdb holds only the in-frame ones, with some missing. The profile shows some 170,000 clones, about nine tenths of them singletons. The sequencing here drew on peripheral blood, taken 28 days after the second dose of the MenACWY control vaccine. All receptors come from an adult who received the MenACWY meningococcal vaccine as a control.

CDR3 bases: TGTGCCAGCAGTCCCCCGAACACCGGGGAGCTGTTTTTT. It codes for CASSPPNTGELFF. The chain has TRBV27 and TRBJ2-2; no firm D call. The CDR3 totals 13 residues. Germline V gene sequence: CDR1 MNHEY, CDR2 SMNVEV (reference sequence). Deletions cut 5 bases from V and 0 bases from J, with 4 bases between.

V is TRBV27 and J is TRBJ2-7; the D gene could be TRBD1 or TRBD2 (5 bases each). Germline V gene lookup returns CDR1 MNHEY and CDR2 SMNVEV (reference sequence). The V and J ends lost 6 bases and 5 bases respectively, with 14 bases between them. This CDR3 contains 13 residues. CDR3 DNA: TGTGCCAGCAGCTTCGGGGCCTCGGACGAGCAGTACTTC. This encodes CASSFGASDEQYF.

The J gene is TRBJ1-1, the V gene TRBV28, with 7 positions matching TRBD1. The length of the CDR3 is 16 residues. CDR1 and CDR2 (germline): MDHEN, SYDVKM. The trim removed 4 bases at V and 0 bases at J, leaving 8 bases unmatched. The CDR3 sequence: CASSSPRGGLNTEAFF. CDR3 in DNA: TGTGCCAGCAGTTCACCCAGGGGGGGGTTGAACACTGAAGCTTTCTTT.

This chain uses TRBV10-3 with TRBJ2-7; 10 bases match TRBD1. Germline values: CDR1 ENHRY, CDR2 SYGVKD. With V trimmed by 11 bases and J by 3 bases, 13 bases remained unmatched. The CDR3 consists of 15 residues. CDR3 protein: CAARRGQGTFYEQYF. In DNA, the CDR3 is TGTGCCGCACGAAGGGGACAGGGGACCTTCTACGAGCAGTACTTC.

The CDR3 region has the DNA TGTGCCAGTAGTTTGGGCAGGAGACATGAAAAACTGTTTTTT. It specifies CASSLGRRHEKLFF. V and J are TRBV19 and TRBJ1-4; no firm D call. Germline CDR1 and CDR2: LNHDA and SQIVND (reference sequence). This CDR3 comprises 14 residues. Trimming took 5 bases from V and 6 from J, leaving 13 bases between them.

V is TRBV28 and J is TRBJ2-4; D might be TRBD2 (5 bases). The CDR3 totals 12 residues. CDR1 and CDR2 from the germline V gene are MDHEN and SYDVKM. Trimming left V 3 bases short and J 5 bases short, with 5 bases between. CDR3 protein: CASSLRENIQYF. CDR3 nucleotide sequence: TGTGCCAGCAGTTTGAGGGAAAACATTCAGTACTTC.

This clone was seen just once. The gene calls are TRBV11-2 and TRBJ1-2, with 7 nucleotides matching TRBD1. The CDR3 has 14 residues. Germline values: CDR1 SGHAT, CDR2 FQNNGV. Losses at the gene ends were 6 bases for V and 4 bases for J; bases not matched to a gene: 8. CDR3 loop: CASSPGDSRYGYTF. Here the CDR3 DNA reads TGTGCCAGCAGTCCCGGGGACAGTCGCTATGGCTACACCTTC.

V is TRBV5-4 and J is TRBJ1-1, with TRBD1 matching over 9 bases. Germline V CDR1 and CDR2: SGHNT, YYREEE (reference sequence). The CDR3 covers 15 residues. V lost 2 bases, J lost 1 base, and 3 bases stayed unmatched. DNA for the CDR3: TGTGCCAGCAGCTTACCGGGACAGGGGAACACTGAAGCTTTCTTT. Amino acids: CASSLPGQGNTEAFF.

The V gene is TRBV24-1, the J gene TRBJ2-1; maybe TRBD2 (6 bases). The CDR3 has 15 residues. CDR1 is KGHDR and CDR2 is SFDVKD in the germline V gene. V lost 2 bases to trimming and J lost 8 bases, with 15 bases between them. CDR3 DNA: TGTGCCACCAGTGATTCCCGGGACTTGTACTATGAGCAGTTCTTC. Protein: CATSDSRDLYYEQFF.

This chain links TRBV25-1 with TRBJ1-1; no clear D gene. From germline, CDR1 is MGHDK and CDR2 SYGVNS. The CDR3 is 14 residues long. Trimming cost V 4 bases and J 6 bases, with 15 bases left between them. The CDR3 bases are TGTGCCAGCAGTGGAGGCGGTGGGCGCCCTGAAGCTTTCTTT. Translation gives CASSGGGGRPEAFF.

This chain joins TRBV5-5 and TRBJ1-6, with D possibly TRBD1 on 5 matching bases. Per germline, CDR1 SGHKS and CDR2 YYEKEE (reference sequence). This CDR3 is 15 amino acids long. The V gene lost 5 bases and the J gene lost 3 bases, with 12 bases spanning the gap. CDR3 sequence: CASRWGGDYNSPLHF. The CDR3 nucleotides are TGTGCCAGCAGGTGGGGAGGGGACTATAATTCACCCCTCCACTTT.

V is TRBV6-5 and J is TRBJ1-6, with D possibly being TRBD1 (6 bases). V was cut by 5 bases and J by 10 bases, with 12 bases left in between. CDR3 length: 13 amino acids. Germline assignment: CDR1 MNHEY and CDR2 SVGAGI. The CDR3 is CASSPGHVSPLHF. Written as DNA, the CDR3 is TGTGCCAGCAGTCCGGGACACGTGTCACCCCTCCACTTT.

This rearrangement joins TRBV6-5 to TRBJ2-7; TRBD2 agrees at 8 bases. The CDR3 has 13 residues. The germline V gene encodes CDR1 MNHEY and CDR2 SVGAGI. V lost 7 bases, J lost 6 bases, and 8 bases stayed unmatched. As DNA, the CDR3 is TGTGCCAGCATTGCGGGACTAGATCGCGAGCAGTACTTC. Its protein is CASIAGLDREQYF.

The chain employs TRBV5-1 and TRBJ1-5; 7 bases map to TRBD1. V gave up 3 bases and J gave up 1 base; unmatched junction bases: 4. Germline lookup yields CDR1 SGHRS and CDR2 YFSETQ. The CDR3 totals 15 residues. CDR3 loop: CASSSTGKSNQPQHF. Written as DNA, the CDR3 is TGCGCCAGCAGCTCGACAGGGAAAAGCAATCAGCCCCAGCATTTT. The whole variable domain, remainder taken from reference TRBV5-1 and TRBJ1-5, is KAGVTQTPRYLIKTRGQQVTLSCSPISGHRSVSWYQQTPGQGLQFLFEYFSETQRNKGNFPGRFSGRQFSNSRSEMNVSTLELGDSALYLCASSSTGKSNQPQHFGDGTRLSIL.

This chain uses TRBV27 with TRBJ1-2, with TRBD1 matching 7 bases. V lost 4 bases to trimming and J lost 8 bases; unmatched junction nucleotides: 4. CDR1 is MNHEY, CDR2 SMNVEV, per germline (reference sequence). There are 12 residues in the CDR3. CDR3 region: CASSSNRGGYTF. CDR3 DNA sequence: TGTGCCAGCAGTTCAAACAGGGGAGGCTACACCTTC.

The chain recombines TRBV5-1 with TRBJ1-6, with D possibly being TRBD1 (6 bases). This CDR3 comprises 15 residues. From germline, CDR1 is SGHRS and CDR2 YFSETQ. Trimming took off 0 bases at V and 9 bases at J, with 13 bases between the two ends. The CDR3 region has the DNA TGCGCCAGCAGCTTGGGGGACACCCTGAGTTCACCCCTCCACTTT. Protein sequence: CASSLGDTLSSPLHF.

V usage is TRBV28 and J usage is TRBJ1-2; TRBD1 matches at 7 bases. The CDR3 spans 14 residues. Germline V gives CDR1 MDHEN, CDR2 SYDVKM. With 6 bases clipped from V and 7 bases from J, the junction kept 11 bases outside the gene matches. CDR3 DNA sequence: TGTGCCAGCAGCGCGACAGGGAAGGAGGGTGGCTACACCTTC. Amino acid sequence: CASSATGKEGGYTF.

J is TRBJ1-5 and V is TRBV19; D is perhaps TRBD1 (6 bases). The V and J ends lost 6 bases and 4 bases respectively, with 13 bases between them. The CDR3 is 14 amino acids. Germline V gives CDR1 LNHDA, CDR2 SQIVND (reference sequence). Here the CDR3 reads CASRRDRSNQPQHF. In nucleotides, the CDR3 is TGTGCCAGTAGAAGAGACAGGTCGAATCAGCCCCAGCATTTT.

The rearrangement links TRBV10-3 to TRBJ1-5, with TRBD1 matching over 9 bases. V gave up 10 bases and J gave up 4 bases; unmatched junction bases: 5. The CDR3 is 13 amino acids. Germline CDR1 ENHRY, CDR2 SYGVKD. CDR3 bases: TGTGCCACCACCGGGACAGGGAATCAGCCCCAGCATTTT. Translation: CATTGTGNQPQHF.

V and J are TRBV9 and TRBJ1-1; D is undetermined. This CDR3 is built from 14 residues. Germline loops: CDR1 SGDLS, CDR2 YYNGEE. V lost 2 bases and J lost 5, with 13 bases in between. CDR3 nucleotide sequence: TGTGCCAGCAGCGTCCGGGCCGGGAGGACTGAAGCTTTCTTT. Its protein is CASSVRAGRTEAFF. The variable domain in full, with the rest retrieved from reference TRBV9 and TRBJ1-1, is DSGVTQTPKHLITATGQRVTLRCSPRSGDLSVYWYQQSLDQGLQFLIQYYNGEERAKGNILERFSAQQFPDLHSELNLSSLELGDSALYFCASSVRAGRTEAFFGQGTRLTVV.

The gene calls are TRBV4-1 and TRBJ1-1, with D perhaps TRBD1 (6 bases). CDR1 and CDR2 from the germline V gene are MGHRA and YSYEKL. There are 14 residues in the CDR3. V was clipped by 4 bases and J by 7 bases, with 16 bases between them. The CDR3 bases are TGCGCCAGCAGCCCGCAGGGGATAGGCTTTGAAGCTTTCTTT. Translation: CASSPQGIGFEAFF.